Each of the 8 T cell receptor beta chains below was sequenced from the same sample in a study of blood T cell repertoires in COVID-19. The assay was immunoSEQ multiplex PCR, and TCRdb's table has in-frame clones only and misses some. The profile covers some 190,000 clones, with roughly 86% appearing a single time and 1.5% to 2% taken by the ten largest. The sequencing sample was made of peripheral blood. The receptors stem from a man aged 18 to 35 with active or convalescent COVID-19.

The chain couples TRBV7-3 to TRBJ1-5, with 9 bases identical to TRBD1. V lost 6 bases, J lost 3 bases, and 3 bases stayed unmatched. The CDR3 covers 14 residues. CDR1 is SGHTA, CDR2 FQGTGA, per germline. Written as DNA, the CDR3 is TGTGCCAGCAGGGGGACAGGGATCAATCAGCCCCAGCATTTT. Amino acids: CASRGTGINQPQHF.

This clone was counted between two and nine times. V usage is TRBV2 and J usage is TRBJ2-5, with D uncertain. This CDR3 is 11 amino acids long. Trimming cost V 4 bases and J 5 bases, with 5 bases left between them. The V gene's germline CDR1 is SNHLY and CDR2 FYNNEI. The chain's CDR3 is CASSARETQYF. CDR3 bases: TGTGCCAGCAGTGCCCGGGAGACCCAGTACTTC.

The chain has TRBV7-3 and TRBJ2-2, with 8 bases lining up with TRBD1. J gave up 1 base and V 5 bases, and 9 bases lay outside the gene matches. Per germline, CDR1 SGHTA and CDR2 FQGTGA. CDR3 length: 17 residues. The CDR3: CASSATGGLGNTGELFF. The CDR3 DNA reads TGTGCCAGCAGCGCTACAGGGGGTTTGGGGAACACCGGGGAGCTGTTTTTT.

This chain connects TRBV2 to TRBJ2-7; 9 nucleotides match TRBD1. From germline, CDR1 is SNHLY and CDR2 FYNNEI. V lost 5 bases and J lost 1; bases outside the gene matches: 3. CDR3 length: 14 amino acids. This CDR3 reads CASSTGTGSYEQYF. For the CDR3, the DNA is TGTGCCAGCAGTACCGGGACAGGGTCCTACGAGCAGTACTTC.

This rearrangement joins TRBV6-2 or TRBV6-3 to TRBJ2-1; unclear D gene. Germline assignment: CDR1 MNHEY and CDR2 SVGEGT. Trimming took off 6 bases at V and 1 base at J, with 13 bases between the two ends. The CDR3 loop spans 15 amino acids. Written as DNA, the CDR3 is TGTGCCAGCAGCCCGATGGCGGATTCCTACAATGAGCAGTTCTTC. It yields the protein CASSPMADSYNEQFF.

The V and J genes are TRBV5-1 and TRBJ1-2; D call uncertain. V was cut by 0 bases and J by 3 bases, with 12 bases left in between. Germline V gene data show CDR1 as SGHRS and CDR2 as YFSETQ. This CDR3 region has 15 residues. CDR3 sequence: CASSLGPGTDYGYTF. CDR3 in DNA: TGCGCCAGCAGCTTGGGACCGGGAACCGACTATGGCTACACCTTC.

The chain combines TRBV7-3 with TRBJ1-1, with D possibly being TRBD1 (5 bases). V lost 5 bases to trimming and J lost 2 bases, with 9 bases between them. Germline assignment: CDR1 SGHTA and CDR2 FQGTGA. The CDR3 has 13 amino acids. CDR3 protein: CASSETGNTEAFF. CDR3 DNA sequence: TGTGCCAGCAGCGAAACAGGTAACACTGAAGCTTTCTTT.

The chain is built from TRBV2 and TRBJ2-2; possible D gene TRBD2, 7 bases. CDR1 is SNHLY, CDR2 FYNNEI, per germline. The CDR3 is 13 amino acids. V gave up 10 bases and J gave up 0 bases, with 9 bases separating them. The CDR3 DNA is TGTGCCAAGGGGGGGCCGAACACCGGGGAGCTGTTTTTT. Amino acid sequence: CAKGGPNTGELFF.